This T cell receptor (beta chain) appears in the sequencing data of a study of blood T cell repertoires in COVID-19. For the study at large: Sites in the United States, Italy and Spain provided acute and convalescent COVID-19 samples. PBMCs, B-cell-depleted T cells, or T cells provided the cDNA or gDNA that made up the material.

Trimming cost V 3 bases and J 7 bases; bases outside gene matches: 8. The CDR3 has 16 amino acids. Authors' analysis steps: Estimation of nucleated cell counts relied on the amplification of reference gene primers. TCRdb's table, derived via immunoSEQ multiplex PCR, lists solely in-frame clones and lacks some. D and trimming were read from the DNA, whereas the V and J calls and clone size are those reported in that table. The profile covers around 98,000 clones, with nearly 90% appearing a single time and approximately 4.9% taken by the ten largest. The chain is built from TRBV23-1 and TRBJ1-6, with 8 nucleotides matching TRBD1. TRBV23-1 counts as an open reading frame of uncertain function. The source of this sequence is a man between 65 and 85 years old with acute or convalescent COVID-19. What was sequenced was peripheral blood. CDR3 amino acids: CASSHPLRQGNSPLHF. The CDR3 DNA sequence: TGCGCCAGCAGTCACCCCCTCAGACAGGGGAATTCACCCCTCCACTTT.